The present T cell receptor beta chain was sequenced within a study of T-cell reconstitution after alpha-beta-depleted transplantation in children. The TCRbeta library was prepared with unique molecular identifiers. MiXCR, run by TCRdb on the PCR reads, gives a single entry per CDR3 protein. The table has 450,000 to 600,000 distinct CDR3 sequences, about 18% seen once; the top ten hold roughly 3.3%. Trimming cost V 5 bases and J 8 bases; bases outside gene matches: 5. The CDR3 totals 14 residues. From germline, CDR1 is SGHTA and CDR2 FQGTGA. This clonotype was seen a handful of times. This sequence originates from a human donor who donated a stem cell graft to a child with acute lymphoblastic leukemia. V gene TRBV7-3 combines with J gene TRBJ2-1; 11 positions agree with TRBD2. The source material was PBMCs from the stem cell graft donor, sampled from the stem cell graft. The CDR3, as DNA: TGTGCCAGCAGCCTAATAGCGGGAGGGTATGAGCAGTTCTTC. This sequence encodes CASSLIAGGYEQFF.